The 27 T cell receptor beta chains given below trace back to one sample, sequenced in a study of shared clonotypes between healthy human individuals. Data came from immunoSEQ multiplex PCR; TCRdb stores just in-frame clones and leaves some out. The table shows 800,000 to 950,000 clones, with about 96% occurring only once. Naive CD8 cells were CD45RO-negative, positively selected for CCR7, excluding terminally differentiated effector memory CD45RA+ cells. The sample taken for sequencing was naive CD8+ T cells sorted from blood. These receptors were taken from a man younger than 40 in good health.

V and J are TRBV11-2 and TRBJ2-3; D unresolved. The germline V gene has CDR1 SGHAT and CDR2 FQNNGV. Trimming cost V 0 bases and J 9 bases, with 7 bases left between them. This CDR3 contains 12 residues. CDR3 amino acids: CASSLESVTQYF. The CDR3 DNA is TGTGCCAGCAGCTTAGAATCCGTGACGCAGTATTTT.

This rearrangement joins TRBV4-1 to TRBJ2-1; 13 bases agree with TRBD2. The J segment lost 6 bases and the V segment lost 2 bases, leaving 13 bases of the junction unmatched. Germline V gene sequence: CDR1 MGHRA, CDR2 YSYEKL. CDR3 size: 19 residues. This CDR3 reads CASSQQLAGGHVRGNEQFF. DNA for the CDR3: TGCGCCAGCAGCCAACAACTAGCGGGAGGGCATGTGAGGGGCAATGAGCAGTTCTTC.

DNA of the CDR3: TGTGCCAGCTTAAGGGATCTGAGCTCCTACAATGAGCAGTTCTTC. Amino acids: CASLRDLSSYNEQFF. This sequence joins TRBV28 and TRBJ2-1; the D is unclear. The CDR3 runs to 15 residues. Germline values: CDR1 MDHEN, CDR2 SYDVKM. V lost 8 bases to trimming and J lost 0 bases, with 14 bases between them.

This rearrangement joins TRBV19 to TRBJ2-2, with D tentatively TRBD1 or TRBD2 (5 bases each). CDR3 size: 15 residues. Per the germline V gene, CDR1 is LNHDA and CDR2 is SQIVND (reference sequence). The V gene lost 7 bases and the J gene lost 0 bases, with 12 bases spanning the gap. The DNA for the CDR3 is TGTGCCAGTACCCGAGGGGCGTCGAACACCGGGGAGCTGTTTTTT. The encoded protein is CASTRGASNTGELFF.

V is TRBV29-1 and J is TRBJ2-5, with D perhaps matching TRBD1 (6 bases). V was trimmed by 5 bases and J by 4 bases, leaving 20 bases between them. This CDR3 has 15 amino acids. Germline values: CDR1 SQVTM, CDR2 ANQGSEA. DNA for the CDR3: TGCAGCGTTCCCCTTTACAGGGAAAGCGGAGAGACCCAGTACTTC. It specifies CSVPLYRESGETQYF.

This rearrangement joins TRBV7-9 to TRBJ2-7; D perhaps matches TRBD2 (5 bases). CDR1 is SEHNR, CDR2 FQNEAQ, per germline (reference sequence). The length of the CDR3 is 16 residues. V gave up 5 bases and J gave up 1 base, with 18 bases separating them. In DNA form, the CDR3 reads TGTGCCAGCAGCCCCCGCGGGCGGGTAGGATCCTACGAGCAGTACTTC. This gives the protein CASSPRGRVGSYEQYF. Variable domain in full (rest from reference TRBV7-9 and TRBJ2-7): DTGVSQNPRHKITKRGQNVTFRCDPISEHNRLYWYRQTLGQGPEFLTYFQNEAQLEKSRLLSDRFSAERPKGSFSTLEIQRTEQGDSAMYLCASSPRGRVGSYEQYFGPGTRLTVT.

A remark on this clone: An end of the junction differs from the germline gene, which may be a read error. The same CDR3 is also encoded by other DNA sequences in this sample. V gene TRBV10-2 combines with J gene TRBJ1-5, with no clear D. Germline-derived CDR1 and CDR2 are WSHSY and SAAADI. The CDR3 covers 15 residues. CDR3 sequence reads: CASSEGQASNQPQHF. As DNA, the CDR3 is TGCGCCAGTAGTGAAGGGCAGGCGAGCAATCAGCCCCAGCATTTT.

The rearrangement uses TRBV28 and TRBJ2-2; possibly TRBD2 for D (5 bases). Trimming removed 2 bases at V and 3 bases at J, with 13 bases between. The CDR3 spans 16 residues. Germline V gene sequence: CDR1 MDHEN, CDR2 SYDVKM. The CDR3 sequence: CASSLLLEGYTGELFF. The CDR3 DNA reads as TGTGCCAGCAGTTTACTGCTAGAGGGCTACACCGGGGAGCTGTTTTTT. Full variable domain (missing parts from reference TRBV28 and TRBJ2-2): DVKVTQSSRYLVKRTGEKVFLECVQDMDHENMFWYRQDPGLGLRLIYFSYDVKMKEKGDIPEGYSVSREKKERFSLILESASTNQTSMYLCASSLLLEGYTGELFFGEGSRLTVL.

V usage is TRBV28 and J usage is TRBJ2-7; the match to TRBD2 covers 7 bases. The V segment lost 3 bases and the J segment 3 bases; nucleotides outside the gene matches: 14. Per germline, CDR1 MDHEN and CDR2 SYDVKM. The CDR3 totals 17 residues. CDR3 bases: TGTGCCAGCAGTTTGTCGAGGTTCCCGGGAGGCCTCTACGAGCAGTACTTC. This encodes CASSLSRFPGGLYEQYF.

The CDR3 coding sequence is TGTGCCAGCAGCTCCCTTTTAGCGTTCTCCTACAATGAGCAGTTCTTC. This codes for CASSSLLAFSYNEQFF. The chain combines TRBV7-8 with TRBJ2-1, with D perhaps matching TRBD2 (5 bases). CDR3 size: 16 residues. Trimming removed 4 bases at V and 0 bases at J, with 13 bases between. Per germline, CDR1 SGHVS and CDR2 FQNEAQ.

CDR3 sequence: CASRRNREANEKLFF. The CDR3 DNA sequence: TGTGCCAGCAGGCGTAACAGGGAGGCTAATGAAAAACTGTTTTTT. The chain combines TRBV27 with TRBJ1-4, with D perhaps TRBD1 (6 bases). CDR3 length equals 15 residues. Germline CDR1 reads MNHEY; CDR2 reads SMNVEV (reference sequence). Trimming shortened V by 6 bases and J by 3 bases, and 14 bases separated the two germline ends. Based on the CDR3 plus reference TRBV27 and TRBJ1-4, the full variable domain is EAQVTQNPRYLITVTGKKLTVTCSQNMNHEYMSWYRQDPGLGLRQIYYSMNVEVTDKGDVPEGYKVSRKEKRNFPLILESPSPNQTSLYFCASRRNREANEKLFFGSGTQLSVL.

V gene TRBV29-1 combines with J gene TRBJ1-2; D not resolved. V gave up 4 bases and J gave up 5 bases, with 14 bases separating them. The CDR3 sequence is 13 residues long. The germline gives CDR1 SQVTM, CDR2 ANQGSEA. The CDR3 bases are TGCAGCGTTGTCTTCGGGTCGGGATATGGCTACACCTTC. This sequence encodes CSVVFGSGYGYTF. Full variable domain (remainder filled in from reference TRBV29-1 and TRBJ1-2): SAVISQKPSRDICQRGTSLTIQCQVDSQVTMMFWYRQQPGQSLTLIATANQGSEATYESGFVIDKFPISRPNLTFSTLTVSNMSPEDSSIYLCSVVFGSGYGYTFGSGTRLTVV.

The chain carries TRBV13 and TRBJ1-1; D is undetermined. This CDR3 has 13 residues. Germline values: CDR1 PRHDT, CDR2 FYEKMQ (reference sequence). V lost 5 bases to trimming and J lost 1 base, with 8 bases between them. The CDR3 DNA is TGTGCCAGCAGCCACGGGGAGAACACTGAAGCTTTCTTT. As protein: CASSHGENTEAFF.

The rearrangement links TRBV19 to TRBJ2-1; D possibly corresponds to TRBD2 (7 bases). Trimming shortened V by 7 bases and J by 10 bases, and 17 bases separated the two germline ends. CDR3 size: 13 residues. CDR1 and CDR2 (germline): LNHDA, SQIVND (reference sequence). This CDR3 is CASTLGGAGEQFF. CDR3 nucleotide sequence: TGTGCCAGTACCCTGGGGGGGGCAGGGGAGCAGTTCTTC.

V is TRBV7-8 and J is TRBJ1-5; 9 positions agree with TRBD1. The V gene end was trimmed by 5 bases and the J gene end by 6 bases; junction bases not matched to a gene: 8. Germline V gene sequence: CDR1 SGHVS, CDR2 FQNEAQ. This CDR3 has 15 residues. The CDR3 loop reads CASSRSTGGGQPQHF. CDR3 nucleotide sequence: TGTGCCAGCAGCCGATCGACAGGGGGGGGTCAGCCCCAGCATTTT.

V gene TRBV25-1 combines with J gene TRBJ1-1, with D perhaps matching TRBD1 (5 bases). This CDR3 region has 13 residues. Germline V gene data show CDR1 as MGHDK and CDR2 as SYGVNS. Deletions cut 4 bases from V and 3 bases from J, with 9 bases between. CDR3 sequence (DNA): TGTGCCAGCAGTGTCAGGGAGGACACTGAAGCTTTCTTT. This sequence encodes CASSVREDTEAFF.

The rearrangement joins TRBV11-2 to TRBJ2-5; TRBD2 agrees at 9 bases. Trimming took 5 bases from V and 2 from J; bases not matched to a gene: 6. The V gene's germline CDR1 is SGHAT and CDR2 FQNNGV. The CDR3 spans 15 residues. CDR3 bases: TGTGCCAGCAGCCCTCAGCGGGAGGTTCAAGAGACCCAGTACTTC. It specifies CASSPQREVQETQYF.

This clone was recorded only once. V and J are TRBV6-5 and TRBJ2-1, with D possibly being TRBD1 (6 bases). V was clipped by 6 bases and J by 7 bases, with 10 bases between them. The V gene's germline CDR1 is MNHEY and CDR2 SVGAGI. The CDR3 has 12 residues. CDR3 DNA sequence: TGTGCCAGCAGATTACAGGGTAATGAGCAGTTCTTC. The encoded protein is CASRLQGNEQFF.

V usage is TRBV7-9 and J usage is TRBJ1-1; D remains unclear. Germline-derived CDR1 and CDR2 are SEHNR and FQNEAQ (reference sequence). CDR3 size: 14 residues. With 6 bases removed from V and 3 bases from J, the gap between germline ends came to 14 bases. The CDR3 region is CASRTSGVYTEAFF. CDR3 coding DNA: TGTGCCAGCAGAACCTCGGGAGTTTACACTGAAGCTTTCTTT.

The chain links TRBV7-2 to TRBJ2-1, with 11 nucleotides matching TRBD2. The J segment lost 7 bases and the V segment lost 5 bases, leaving 10 bases of the junction unmatched. There are 16 residues in the CDR3. Germline lookup yields CDR1 SGHTA and CDR2 FQGNSA. The chain's CDR3 is CASSASGRPPLNEQFF. As DNA, the CDR3 is TGTGCCAGCAGCGCTAGCGGGAGGCCCCCCTTGAATGAGCAGTTCTTC.

This chain connects TRBV19 to TRBJ1-1; TRBD1 agrees at 10 bases. CDR3 size: 15 residues. Germline loops: CDR1 LNHDA, CDR2 SQIVND (reference sequence). V lost 4 bases to trimming and J lost 1 base; unmatched junction nucleotides: 3. The DNA of the CDR3 is TGTGCCAGTAGTAGGACAGGGGGACCGAACACTGAAGCTTTCTTT. Protein product: CASSRTGGPNTEAFF.

In DNA, the CDR3 is TGTGCCAGCAGGAGTGGGGGGGGCCCGAGCTCCTACAATGAGCAGTTCTTC. Residues: CASRSGGGPSSYNEQFF. The chain uses TRBV25-1 and TRBJ2-1, with D maybe TRBD2 (7 bases). The CDR3 contains 17 residues. Germline lookup yields CDR1 MGHDK and CDR2 SYGVNS. V shed 6 bases and J shed 0 bases, with 18 bases lying between them.

The CDR3 DNA is TGTGCCAGCAGTGGTTCCGGGACTAGCGGGAGCACAGATACGCAGTATTTT. Translation gives CASSGSGTSGSTDTQYF. The chain couples TRBV6-1 to TRBJ2-3; TRBD2 matches 12 bases. The CDR3 is 17 amino acids. Losses at the gene ends were 4 bases for V and 0 bases for J; bases not matched to a gene: 5. Looked up from germline, CDR1 is MNHNS and CDR2 is SASEGT.

This sequence joins TRBV4-1 and TRBJ2-7; D remains unclear. Germline lookup yields CDR1 MGHRA and CDR2 YSYEKL. V gave up 0 bases and J gave up 3 bases, with 9 bases separating them. The CDR3 is 14 residues long. The CDR3: CASSQDIDNYEQYF. The CDR3 coding sequence is TGCGCCAGCAGCCAAGATATAGACAACTACGAGCAGTACTTC.

The gene calls are TRBV5-4 and TRBJ2-1; 12 positions agree with TRBD2. The ends lost 2 bases at V and 9 bases at J; junction bases unmatched: 9. The CDR3 runs 16 residues. From germline, CDR1 is SGHNT and CDR2 YYREEE (reference sequence). The CDR3 loop reads CASSFGTPSGRAEQFF. The CDR3 bases are TGTGCCAGCAGCTTTGGGACGCCTAGCGGGAGGGCTGAGCAGTTCTTC. Variable domain in full (rest from reference TRBV5-4 and TRBJ2-1): ETGVTQSPTHLIKTRGQQVTLRCSSQSGHNTVSWYQQALGQGPQFIFQYYREEENGRGNFPPRFSGLQFPNYSSELNVNALELDDSALYLCASSFGTPSGRAEQFFGPGTRLTVL.

CDR3 in amino acids: CASSPPTRGPNYGYTF. The DNA of the CDR3 is TGTGCCAGCAGCCCTCCCACCCGGGGACCCAACTATGGCTACACCTTC. The chain combines TRBV7-9 with TRBJ1-2; D is perhaps TRBD1 (5 bases). CDR3 size: 16 residues. Trimming stripped 5 bases from V and 2 bases from J, with 18 bases between. Germline CDR1 SEHNR, CDR2 FQNEAQ (reference sequence).

A word on this clone: This sample also contains other DNA sequences that code for the same CDR3. The chain combines TRBV7-9 with TRBJ2-1; D unresolved. The CDR3 totals 12 residues. Trimming removed 1 base at V and 7 bases at J, with 5 bases between. Germline V gene sequence: CDR1 SEHNR, CDR2 FQNEAQ (reference sequence). CDR3 region: CASSLVGNEQFF. The CDR3 nucleotides read TGTGCCAGCAGCTTAGTAGGGAATGAGCAGTTCTTC.